Listed below are T cell receptor beta chains from one sample, sequenced in a study of neurological immune-mediated disorders. TCRdb passed the 5' RACE reads through MiXCR, listing each CDR3 protein once. The repertoire holds some 21,000 distinct CDR3 sequences, about 16% seen once, with roughly 15% in the top ten. The sample consisted of PBMCs. The receptors come from a female donor with HTLV-1-associated myelopathy (HAM/TSP). CDR3s include the opening cysteine and the closing phenylalanine or tryptophan. D genes are given only for firm matches. Size is stated for part of the rows, as once, few or many counts, or as a class when the clone is expanded.

TRBJ2-1,TRBD1,-,TRBV5-1,CASSFGTGVANEQFF,TGCGCCAGCAGCTTTGGGACAGGGGTGGCAAATGAGCAGTTCTTC
TRBJ2-1,-,many,TRBV11-3,CASSSGQRNEQFF,TGTGCCAGCAGCTCAGGACAGAGGAATGAGCAGTTCTTC
TRBJ2-3,-,many,TRBV10-3,CATQSGNPDTQYF,TGTGCCACCCAGTCCGGGAATCCAGATACGCAGTATTTT
TRBJ2-7,TRBD1,many,TRBV7-2,CASSLDNRGVNEQYF,TGTGCCAGCAGCTTGGATAACAGGGGCGTTAACGAGCAGTACTTC
TRBJ2-1,-,-,TRBV5-1,CASSLVGSYNEQFF,TGCGCCAGCAGCTTGGTCGGGAGCTACAATGAGCAGTTCTTC
TRBJ2-3,TRBD2,many,TRBV20-1,CSAWTSGRTDTQYF,TGCAGTGCGTGGACTAGCGGGAGGACAGATACGCAGTATTTT
TRBJ2-5,-,medium-sized,TRBV20-1,CSAKMDSRETQYF,TGCAGTGCTAAGATGGACAGTCGAGAGACCCAGTACTTC
TRBJ1-1,-,many,TRBV4-2,CASSQERGTHGNTEAFF,TGTGCCAGCAGCCAAGAAAGAGGTACCCACGGGAACACTGAAGCTTTCTTT
TRBJ2-7,TRBD1,many,TRBV7-9,CASSPDRPSYEQYF,TGTGCCAGCAGCCCGGACAGGCCCTCCTACGAGCAGTACTTC
TRBJ2-7,-,many,TRBV20-1,CSARESPRDEQYF,TGCAGTGCTAGAGAGAGCCCGCGGGACGAGCAGTACTTC
TRBJ2-3,TRBD2,medium-sized,TRBV5-1,CASSGGLAGPDTQYF,TGCGCCAGCAGCGGGGGACTAGCGGGACCAGATACGCAGTATTTT
TRBJ2-7,-,-,TRBV7-3,CASSLTEGGEQYF,TGTGCCAGCAGCTTAACTGAGGGTGGCGAGCAGTACTTC
TRBJ2-2,-,many,TRBV2,CASLVAGELFF,TGTGCCAGCTTAGTTGCCGGGGAGCTGTTTTTT
TRBJ2-2,TRBD2,many,TRBV12-3/TRBV12-4,CASSLRSLAGGTGTGELFF,TGTGCCAGCAGTTTACGGTCCCTAGCGGGGGGGACGGGCACCGGGGAGCTGTTTTTT
TRBJ2-3,-,once,TRBV20-1,CSTRWGGASTDTQYF,TGCAGTACTAGGTGGGGCGGGGCAAGCACAGATACGCAGTATTTT
TRBJ2-3,TRBD1,-,TRBV20-1,CSAGGQGIDTDTQYF,TGCAGTGCCGGAGGACAGGGTATTGACACAGATACGCAGTATTTT
TRBJ1-1,-,many,TRBV20-1,CSAIGGDRTANTEAFF,TGCAGTGCGATCGGGGGGGATAGGACAGCGAACACTGAAGCTTTCTTT
TRBJ1-1,TRBD1,medium-sized,TRBV20-1,CSARDRSTGTEAFF,TGCAGTGCCAGGGACAGGTCGACGGGGACTGAAGCTTTCTTT
TRBJ2-7,TRBD1,-,TRBV3-1,CASSQETGNFYEQYF,TGTGCCAGCAGCCAAGAGACAGGGAATTTCTACGAGCAGTACTTC
TRBJ2-7,-,many,TRBV6-5,CASSPAWLAAYEQYF,TGTGCCAGCAGCCCCGCCTGGCTAGCTGCCTACGAGCAGTACTTC
TRBJ1-1,-,-,TRBV7-6,CASSPGQGYTEAFF,TGTGCCAGCAGCCCGGGGCAGGGGTACACTGAAGCTTTCTTT
TRBJ2-5,TRBD1,few,TRBV18,CASSPDRERETQYF,TGTGCCAGCTCACCGGACAGGGAGAGAGAGACCCAGTACTTC
TRBJ2-7,TRBD2,many,TRBV12-3/TRBV12-4,CASSETSGGAYEQYF,TGTGCCAGCAGTGAGACTAGCGGGGGGGCTTACGAGCAGTACTTC
TRBJ2-3,-,many,TRBV12-3/TRBV12-4,CASSFHRGYTDTQYF,TGTGCCAGCAGTTTTCATCGGGGGTACACAGATACGCAGTATTTT
TRBJ2-3,TRBD2,few,TRBV5-1,CASSLGLAGSDTQYF,TGCGCCAGCAGCTTGGGACTAGCGGGGTCAGATACGCAGTATTTT
TRBJ2-7,-,many,TRBV18,CASSPGVGTDYEQYF,TGTGCCAGCTCACCGGGGGTAGGTACAGACTACGAGCAGTACTTC
TRBJ1-1,TRBD1,many,TRBV12-3/TRBV12-4,CASNPTGGVTEAFF,TGTGCCAGCAATCCAACAGGGGGCGTCACTGAAGCTTTCTTT
TRBJ1-2,TRBD1,medium-sized,TRBV5-1,CASSFSGGNGYTF,TGCGCCAGCAGCTTCTCAGGGGGCAATGGCTACACCTTC
TRBJ1-1,TRBD1,many,TRBV2,CASSVQGAEGDEAFF,TGTGCCAGCAGTGTACAGGGGGCGGAGGGAGACGAAGCTTTCTTT
TRBJ2-7,TRBD1,many,TRBV7-2,CASSPRRDILGQYYEQYF,TGTGCCAGCAGCCCCCGTAGAGATATTTTGGGACAGTACTACGAGCAGTACTTC
TRBJ1-1,-,many,TRBV20-1,CSASGGAVEAFF,TGCAGTGCTAGCGGGGGGGCGGTTGAAGCTTTCTTT
TRBJ2-7,TRBD2,-,TRBV28,CASSPPGLDPRQYF,TGTGCCAGCAGTCCTCCGGGACTAGACCCTCGGCAGTACTTC
TRBJ2-2,TRBD1,many,TRBV20-1,CSVGEGATGELFF,TGCAGTGTGGGCGAGGGGGCCACCGGGGAGCTGTTTTTT
TRBJ1-2,TRBD1,many,TRBV10-3,CAISDATGENYGYTF,TGTGCCATCAGTGACGCGACAGGGGAAAACTATGGCTACACCTTC
TRBJ2-5,TRBD2,many,TRBV12-3/TRBV12-4,CASSRLAGQETQYF,TGTGCCAGCAGCCGACTAGCGGGGCAAGAGACCCAGTACTTC
TRBJ1-2,TRBD1,many,TRBV5-1,CASSHGTANYGYTF,TGCGCCAGCAGCCACGGGACAGCTAACTATGGCTACACCTTC
TRBJ2-5,-,many,TRBV6-2/TRBV6-3,CASILRREQETQYF,TGTGCCAGCATACTACGACGGGAACAAGAGACCCAGTACTTC
TRBJ1-1,-,many,TRBV20-1,CSARHASGTNMNTEAFF,TGCAGTGCTAGACACGCTAGCGGGACAAACATGAACACTGAAGCTTTCTTT
TRBJ1-2,-,many,TRBV5-1,CASSPEKVWNYGYTF,TGCGCCAGCAGCCCGGAAAAGGTTTGGAACTATGGCTACACCTTC
TRBJ2-7,TRBD2,many,TRBV5-1,CASSLGTSGISRVTYEQYF,TGCGCCAGCAGCTTGGGGACTAGCGGAATTTCAAGGGTCACCTACGAGCAGTACTTC
TRBJ1-6,-,many,TRBV20-1,CSARAGWNSPLHF,TGCAGTGCTAGAGCGGGGTGGAATTCACCCCTCCACTTT
TRBJ2-5,TRBD1,many,TRBV5-1,CASSFQGQGNQETQYF,TGCGCCAGCAGCTTTCAGGGACAGGGCAACCAAGAGACCCAGTACTTC
TRBJ2-3,-,medium-sized,TRBV11-2,CASAQLVTDTDTQYF,TGTGCCAGCGCCCAACTTGTAACGGACACAGATACGCAGTATTTT
TRBJ2-7,TRBD2,many,TRBV7-9,CASVPSGFYEQYF,TGTGCCAGCGTTCCTAGCGGGTTCTACGAGCAGTACTTC
TRBJ2-1,-,many,TRBV20-1,CSARDNGGTVTYNEQFF,TGCAGTGCTAGAGATAACGGGGGGACAGTCACTTACAATGAGCAGTTCTTC
TRBJ2-1,-,many,TRBV20-1,CSARDQSSYNEQFF,TGCAGTGCTAGAGATCAAAGCTCCTACAATGAGCAGTTCTTC